This T cell receptor (beta chain) stems from a study of blood T cell repertoires in COVID-19. The wider study: PBMCs, B-cell-depleted T cells, or T cells were the source of the cDNA or gDNA that made up the material.

Trimming stripped 1 base from V and 3 bases from J, with 4 bases between. CDR3 length: 13 amino acids. Germline assignment: CDR1 MNHEY and CDR2 SVGEGT. The table came from immunoSEQ multiplex PCR; TCRdb's copy has only in-frame clones and leaves some out. The table has about 240,000 clones, roughly 89% seen once. V gene TRBV6-2 or TRBV6-3 combines with J gene TRBJ1-5; no clear D gene. Material for sequencing was PBMCs or T cells enriched from blood (not recorded which). The TCR was taken from a woman aged 25 to 45 who had recovered from COVID-19. In DNA form, the CDR3 reads TGTGCCAGCAGTTACTACTACAATCAGCCCCAGCATTTT. Its translation: CASSYYYNQPQHF.